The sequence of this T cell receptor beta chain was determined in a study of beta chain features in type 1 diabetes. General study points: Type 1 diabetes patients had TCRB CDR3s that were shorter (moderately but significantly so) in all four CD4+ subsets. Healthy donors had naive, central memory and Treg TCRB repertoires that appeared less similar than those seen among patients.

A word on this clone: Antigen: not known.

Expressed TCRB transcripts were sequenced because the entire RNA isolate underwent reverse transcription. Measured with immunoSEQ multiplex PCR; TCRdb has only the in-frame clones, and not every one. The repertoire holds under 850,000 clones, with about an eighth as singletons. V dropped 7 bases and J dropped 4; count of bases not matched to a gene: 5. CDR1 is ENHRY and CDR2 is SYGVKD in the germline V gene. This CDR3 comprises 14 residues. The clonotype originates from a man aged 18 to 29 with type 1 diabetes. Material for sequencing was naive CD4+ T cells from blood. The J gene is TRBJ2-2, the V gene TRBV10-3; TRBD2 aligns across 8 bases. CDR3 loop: CAIKESGGTGELFF. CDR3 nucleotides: TGTGCCATCAAAGAAAGCGGGGGCACCGGGGAGCTGTTTTTT.